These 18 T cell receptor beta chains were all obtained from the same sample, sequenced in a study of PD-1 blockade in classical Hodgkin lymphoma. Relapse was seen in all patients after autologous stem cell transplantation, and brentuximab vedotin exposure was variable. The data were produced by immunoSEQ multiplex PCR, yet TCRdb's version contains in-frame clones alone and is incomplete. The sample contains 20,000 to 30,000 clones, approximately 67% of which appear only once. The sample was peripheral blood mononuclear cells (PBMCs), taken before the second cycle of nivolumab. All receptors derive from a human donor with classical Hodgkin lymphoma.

DNA of the CDR3: TGTGCCAGCAGCTTTGGGGGAGGCTATGGCTACACCTTC. Amino acids: CASSFGGGYGYTF. J is TRBJ1-2 and V is TRBV5-5, with D possibly TRBD1 on 5 matching bases. Trimming took 2 bases from V and 4 from J, leaving 9 bases between them. The CDR3 sequence is 13 residues long. CDR1 and CDR2 (germline): SGHKS, YYEKEE (reference sequence).

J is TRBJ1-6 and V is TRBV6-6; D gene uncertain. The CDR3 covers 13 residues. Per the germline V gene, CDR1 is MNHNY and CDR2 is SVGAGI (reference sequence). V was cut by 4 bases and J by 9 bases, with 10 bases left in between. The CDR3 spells CASSSLGTSPLHF. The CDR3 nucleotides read TGTGCCAGCAGTTCACTGGGCACTTCACCCCTCCACTTT.

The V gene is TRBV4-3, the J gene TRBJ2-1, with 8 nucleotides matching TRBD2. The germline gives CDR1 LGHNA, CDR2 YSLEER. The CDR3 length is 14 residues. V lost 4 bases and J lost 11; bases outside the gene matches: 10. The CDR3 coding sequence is TGCGCCAGCAGCCGTTCGGGGGGGGCGGCCCAGCAGTTCTTC. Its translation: CASSRSGGAAQQFF.

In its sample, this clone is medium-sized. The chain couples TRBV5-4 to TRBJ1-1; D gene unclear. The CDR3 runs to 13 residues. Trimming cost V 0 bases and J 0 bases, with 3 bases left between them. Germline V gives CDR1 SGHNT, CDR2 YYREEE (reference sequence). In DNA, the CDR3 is TGTGCCAGCAGCTTGGACGTGAACACTGAAGCTTTCTTT. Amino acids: CASSLDVNTEAFF.

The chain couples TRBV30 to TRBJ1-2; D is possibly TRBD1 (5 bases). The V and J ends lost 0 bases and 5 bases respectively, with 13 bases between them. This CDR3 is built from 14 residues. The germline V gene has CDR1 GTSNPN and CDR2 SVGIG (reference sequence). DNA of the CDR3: TGTGCCTGGAGTGTACAAGGGACTGGTTATGGCTACACCTTC. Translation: CAWSVQGTGYGYTF.

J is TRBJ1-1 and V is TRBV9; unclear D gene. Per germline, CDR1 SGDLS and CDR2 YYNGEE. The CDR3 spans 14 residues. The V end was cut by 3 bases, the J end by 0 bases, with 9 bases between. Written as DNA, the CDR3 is TGTGCCAGCAGCGCCCCAGGTATGAACACTGAAGCTTTCTTT. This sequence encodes CASSAPGMNTEAFF.

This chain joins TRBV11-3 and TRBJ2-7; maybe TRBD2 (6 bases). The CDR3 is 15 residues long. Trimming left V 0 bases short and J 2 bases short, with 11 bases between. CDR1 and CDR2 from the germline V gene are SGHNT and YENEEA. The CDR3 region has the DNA TGTGCCAGCAGCTTAGATGGGCGGGGACCCTACGAGCAGTACTTC. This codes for CASSLDGRGPYEQYF.

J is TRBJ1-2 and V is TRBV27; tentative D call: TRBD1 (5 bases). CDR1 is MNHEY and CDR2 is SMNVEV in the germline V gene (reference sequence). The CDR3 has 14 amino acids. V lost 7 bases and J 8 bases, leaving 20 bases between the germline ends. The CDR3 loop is CASKPGTKVGGYTF. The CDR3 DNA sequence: TGTGCCAGCAAACCCGGGACGAAGGTCGGCGGCTACACCTTC.

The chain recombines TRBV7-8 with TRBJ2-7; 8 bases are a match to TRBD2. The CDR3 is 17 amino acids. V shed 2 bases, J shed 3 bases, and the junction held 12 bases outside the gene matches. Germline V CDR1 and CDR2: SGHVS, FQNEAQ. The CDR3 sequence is CASSLKATNLAGYEQYF. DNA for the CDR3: TGTGCCAGCAGCTTAAAAGCGACAAACCTAGCGGGCTACGAGCAGTACTTC.

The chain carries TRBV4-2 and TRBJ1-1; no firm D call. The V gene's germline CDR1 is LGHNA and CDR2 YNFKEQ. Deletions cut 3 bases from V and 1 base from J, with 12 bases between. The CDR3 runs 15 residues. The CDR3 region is CASSHLWDSNTEAFF. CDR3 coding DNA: TGTGCCAGCAGCCACCTCTGGGATTCGAACACTGAAGCTTTCTTT.

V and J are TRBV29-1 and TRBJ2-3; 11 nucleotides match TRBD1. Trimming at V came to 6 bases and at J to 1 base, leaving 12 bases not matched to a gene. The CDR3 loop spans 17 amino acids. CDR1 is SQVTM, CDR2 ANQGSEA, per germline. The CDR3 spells CSVSGYGDRGGTDTQYF. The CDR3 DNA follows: TGCAGCGTGTCGGGGTACGGGGACAGGGGGGGCACAGATACGCAGTATTTT.

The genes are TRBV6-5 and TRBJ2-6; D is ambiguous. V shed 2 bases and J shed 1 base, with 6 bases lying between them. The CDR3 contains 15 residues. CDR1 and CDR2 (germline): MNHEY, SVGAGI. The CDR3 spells CASSYVRSGANVLTF. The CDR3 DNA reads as TGTGCCAGCAGTTACGTCCGATCTGGGGCCAACGTCCTGACTTTC.

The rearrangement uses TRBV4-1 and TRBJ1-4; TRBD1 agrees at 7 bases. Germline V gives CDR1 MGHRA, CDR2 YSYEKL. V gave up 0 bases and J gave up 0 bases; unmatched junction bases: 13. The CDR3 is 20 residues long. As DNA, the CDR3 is TGCGCCAGCAGCCAAGATTTTGGGTCAGGGGGGAAAGCAACTAATGAAAAACTGTTTTTT. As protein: CASSQDFGSGGKATNEKLFF.

In DNA form, the CDR3 reads TGTGCCAGTAGTACGCCCGGGGCCGACCAAGAGACCCAGTACTTC. It translates to CASSTPGADQETQYF. The chain uses TRBV19 and TRBJ2-5; D is perhaps TRBD1 or TRBD2 (5 bases each). The V gene's germline CDR1 is LNHDA and CDR2 SQIVND (reference sequence). Trimming left V 4 bases short and J 0 bases short, with 12 bases between. The CDR3 spans 15 residues.

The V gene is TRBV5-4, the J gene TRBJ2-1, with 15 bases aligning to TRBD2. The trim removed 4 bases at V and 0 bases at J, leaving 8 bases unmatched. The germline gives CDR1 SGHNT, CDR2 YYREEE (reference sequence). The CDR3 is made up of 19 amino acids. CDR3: CASSGRTSGGARSYNEQFF. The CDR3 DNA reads TGTGCCAGCAGCGGAAGGACTAGCGGGGGGGCACGCTCCTACAATGAGCAGTTCTTC. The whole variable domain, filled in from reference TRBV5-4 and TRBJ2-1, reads ETGVTQSPTHLIKTRGQQVTLRCSSQSGHNTVSWYQQALGQGPQFIFQYYREEENGRGNFPPRFSGLQFPNYSSELNVNALELDDSALYLCASSGRTSGGARSYNEQFFGPGTRLTVL.

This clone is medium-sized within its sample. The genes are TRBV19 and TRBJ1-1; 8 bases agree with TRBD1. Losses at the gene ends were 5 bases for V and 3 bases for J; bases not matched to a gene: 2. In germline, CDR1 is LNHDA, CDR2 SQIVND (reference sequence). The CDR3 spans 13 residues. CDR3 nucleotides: TGTGCCAGTAGTCTGACAGGGGACACTGAAGCTTTCTTT. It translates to CASSLTGDTEAFF. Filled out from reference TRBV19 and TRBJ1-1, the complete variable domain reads DGGITQSPKYLFRKEGQNVTLSCEQNLNHDAMYWYRQDPGQGLRLIYYSQIVNDFQKGDIAEGYSVSREKKESFPLTVTSAQKNPTAFYLCASSLTGDTEAFFGQGTRLTVV.

The CDR3 is CASSQDLGTGGITEAFF. The CDR3 nucleotides are TGCGCCAGCAGCCAAGATCTAGGAACCGGTGGGATCACTGAAGCTTTCTTT. The chain uses TRBV4-1 and TRBJ1-1; D remains ambiguous. Germline-derived CDR1 and CDR2 are MGHRA and YSYEKL. Trimming took 0 bases from V and 4 from J, leaving 18 bases between them. This CDR3 comprises 17 residues.

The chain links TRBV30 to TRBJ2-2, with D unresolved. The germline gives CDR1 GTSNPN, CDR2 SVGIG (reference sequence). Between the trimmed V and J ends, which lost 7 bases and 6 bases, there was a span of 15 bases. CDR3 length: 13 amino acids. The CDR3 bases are TGTGCCTATTCCTTCAGAGTAGCCGGGGAGCTGTTTTTT. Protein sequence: CAYSFRVAGELFF.